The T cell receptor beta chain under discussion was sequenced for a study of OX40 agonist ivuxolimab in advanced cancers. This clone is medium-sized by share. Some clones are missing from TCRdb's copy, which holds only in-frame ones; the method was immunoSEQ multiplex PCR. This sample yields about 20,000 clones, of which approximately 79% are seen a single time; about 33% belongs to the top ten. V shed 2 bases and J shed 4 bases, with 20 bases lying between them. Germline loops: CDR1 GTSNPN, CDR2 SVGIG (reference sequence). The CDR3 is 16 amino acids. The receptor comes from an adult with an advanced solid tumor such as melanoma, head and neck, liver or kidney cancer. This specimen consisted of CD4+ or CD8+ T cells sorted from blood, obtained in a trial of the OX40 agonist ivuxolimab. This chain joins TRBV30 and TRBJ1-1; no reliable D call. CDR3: CAWSPRLGVGSTEAFF. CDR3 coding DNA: TGTGCCTGGAGTCCTCGATTGGGTGTTGGGAGCACTGAAGCTTTCTTT.